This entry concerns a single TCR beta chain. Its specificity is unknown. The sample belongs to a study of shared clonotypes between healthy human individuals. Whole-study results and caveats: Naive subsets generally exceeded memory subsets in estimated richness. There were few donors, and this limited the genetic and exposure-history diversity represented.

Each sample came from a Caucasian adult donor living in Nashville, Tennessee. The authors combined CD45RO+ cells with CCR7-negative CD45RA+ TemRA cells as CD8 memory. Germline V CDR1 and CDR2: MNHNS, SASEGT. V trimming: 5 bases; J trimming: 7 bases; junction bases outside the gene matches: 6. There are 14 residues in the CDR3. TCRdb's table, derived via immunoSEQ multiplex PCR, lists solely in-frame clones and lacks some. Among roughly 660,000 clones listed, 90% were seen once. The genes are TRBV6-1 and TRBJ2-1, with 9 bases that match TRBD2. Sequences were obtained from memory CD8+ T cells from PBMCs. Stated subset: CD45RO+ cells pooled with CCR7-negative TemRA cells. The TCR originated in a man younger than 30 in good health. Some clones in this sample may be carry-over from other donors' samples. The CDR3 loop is CASSLPGLANEQFF. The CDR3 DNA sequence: TGTGCCAGCAGTCTTCCGGGACTAGCTAATGAGCAGTTCTTC.